This T cell receptor beta chain was recorded in a study of Ad26.COV2.S vaccination and SARS-CoV-2 variants. Study-wide results and limits: Vaccine recipients posted higher spike-specific TCR breadth than their placebo counterparts. Substantial post-vaccination breadth of spike-specific CD8+ and CD4+ T cell responses was reported.

Libraries were prepared by immunoSEQ multiplex PCR; TCRdb keeps only in-frame clonotypes and omits some of them. The table includes a few hundred thousand clones, around 87% detected once. As for this clone: Its antigen is still unknown.

The germline V gene has CDR1 SGHRS and CDR2 YFSETQ. Trimming took 0 bases from V and 2 from J; bases not matched to a gene: 3. CDR3 length equals 17 residues. Described treatment: roughly 19 received Ad26.COV2.S at low or high dose, single or two shots; 5 received placebo; per-sample allocation not given. Sampling was done on day 63 after the first vaccine or placebo injection. The sequence was collected from a person between 18 and 59 years old who received the Ad26.COV2.S COVID-19 vaccine or a placebo. The source was peripheral blood, collected in a trial of Ad26.COV2.S vaccine versus placebo. The V and J genes are TRBV5-1 and TRBJ2-1, with 12 bases aligning to TRBD2. The CDR3 loop is CASSLEWTSGAYNEQFF. DNA for the CDR3: TGCGCCAGCAGCTTGGAGTGGACTAGCGGGGCCTACAATGAGCAGTTCTTC. The full variable domain, its missing parts supplied by reference TRBV5-1 and TRBJ2-1, is KAGVTQTPRYLIKTRGQQVTLSCSPISGHRSVSWYQQTPGQGLQFLFEYFSETQRNKGNFPGRFSGRQFSNSRSEMNVSTLELGDSALYLCASSLEWTSGAYNEQFFGPGTRLTVL.